This entry is about one T cell receptor beta chain. Looked up from germline, CDR1 is SGHTA and CDR2 is FQGNSA. V was shortened by 5 bases and J by 0 bases, with 11 bases between the two germline ends. The CDR3 has 14 residues. These data belong to a study of cytomegalovirus exposure and HLA in healthy donors. Whole-study context: Sequencing of some 200 million T cells in an earlier analysis found more than 100 million unique TCR beta sequences.

60 Vbeta and 13 Jbeta primers were used in PCR. Data came from immunoSEQ multiplex PCR; TCRdb stores just in-frame clones and leaves some out. The specimen's table records around 75,000 clones. Sequenced: PBMCs. This chain links TRBV7-2 with TRBJ2-7; D is possibly TRBD1 (6 bases). This sequence originates from a man aged 35 to 55 in good health and CMV-seronegative. DNA of the CDR3: TGTGCCAGCAGCACCCAACAGGGCTCCTACGAGCAGTACTTC. It is translated as CASSTQQGSYEQYF.